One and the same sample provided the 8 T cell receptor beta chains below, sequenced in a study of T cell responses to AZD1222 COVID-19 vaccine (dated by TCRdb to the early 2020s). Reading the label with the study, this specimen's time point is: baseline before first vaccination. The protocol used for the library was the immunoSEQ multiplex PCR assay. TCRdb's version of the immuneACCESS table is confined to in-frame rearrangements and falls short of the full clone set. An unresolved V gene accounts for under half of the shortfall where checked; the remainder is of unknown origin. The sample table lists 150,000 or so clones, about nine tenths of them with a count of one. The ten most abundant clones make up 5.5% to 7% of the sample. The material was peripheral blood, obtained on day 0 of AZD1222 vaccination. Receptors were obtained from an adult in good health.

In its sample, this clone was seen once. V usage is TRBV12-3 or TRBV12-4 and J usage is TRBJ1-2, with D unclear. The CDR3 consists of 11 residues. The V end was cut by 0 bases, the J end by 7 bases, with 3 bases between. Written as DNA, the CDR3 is TGTGCCAGCAGTTTAGCAGGTGGCTACACCTTC. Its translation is CASSLAGGYTF.

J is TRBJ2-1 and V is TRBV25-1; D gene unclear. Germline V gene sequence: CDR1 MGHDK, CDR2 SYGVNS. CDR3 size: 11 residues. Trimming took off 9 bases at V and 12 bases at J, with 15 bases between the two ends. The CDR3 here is CASGSPSMQFF. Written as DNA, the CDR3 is TGTGCCAGTGGGTCTCCCTCTATGCAGTTCTTC.

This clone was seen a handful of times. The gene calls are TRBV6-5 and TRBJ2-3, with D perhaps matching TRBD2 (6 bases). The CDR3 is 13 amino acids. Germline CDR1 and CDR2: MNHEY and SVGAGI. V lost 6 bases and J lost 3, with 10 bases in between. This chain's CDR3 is CASSSSETDTQYF. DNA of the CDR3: TGTGCCAGCAGCTCTAGCGAGACAGATACGCAGTATTTT.

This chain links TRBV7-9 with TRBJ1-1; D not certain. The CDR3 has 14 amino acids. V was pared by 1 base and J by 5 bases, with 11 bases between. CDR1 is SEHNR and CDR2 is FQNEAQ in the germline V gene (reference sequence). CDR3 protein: CASSLEGGGTEAFF. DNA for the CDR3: TGTGCCAGCAGCTTAGAAGGCGGTGGGACTGAAGCTTTCTTT.

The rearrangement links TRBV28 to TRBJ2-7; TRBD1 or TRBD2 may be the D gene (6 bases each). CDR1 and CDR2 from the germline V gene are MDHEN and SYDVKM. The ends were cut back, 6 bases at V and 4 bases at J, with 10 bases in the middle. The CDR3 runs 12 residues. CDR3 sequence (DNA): TGTGCCAGCAGCTTAGGGGGGTACGAGCAGTACTTC. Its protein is CASSLGGYEQYF.

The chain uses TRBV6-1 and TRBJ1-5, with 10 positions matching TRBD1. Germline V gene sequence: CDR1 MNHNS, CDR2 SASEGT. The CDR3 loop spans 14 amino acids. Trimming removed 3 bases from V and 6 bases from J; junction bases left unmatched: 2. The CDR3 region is CASSDDRGRQPQHF. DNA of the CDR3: TGTGCCAGCAGTGACGACAGGGGGCGTCAGCCCCAGCATTTT.

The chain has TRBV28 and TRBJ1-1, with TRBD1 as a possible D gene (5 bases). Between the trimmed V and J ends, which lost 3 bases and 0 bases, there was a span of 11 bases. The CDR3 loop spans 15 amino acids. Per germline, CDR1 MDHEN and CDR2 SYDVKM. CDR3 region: CASSFPGTVNTEAFF. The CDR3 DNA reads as TGTGCCAGCAGTTTTCCCGGGACCGTGAACACTGAAGCTTTCTTT.

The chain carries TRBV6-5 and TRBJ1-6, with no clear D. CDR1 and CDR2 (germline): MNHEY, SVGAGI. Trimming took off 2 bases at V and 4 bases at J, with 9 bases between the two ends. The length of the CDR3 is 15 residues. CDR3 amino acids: CASSYGQPYNSPLHF. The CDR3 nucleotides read TGTGCCAGCAGTTACGGGCAGCCATATAATTCACCCCTCCACTTT.